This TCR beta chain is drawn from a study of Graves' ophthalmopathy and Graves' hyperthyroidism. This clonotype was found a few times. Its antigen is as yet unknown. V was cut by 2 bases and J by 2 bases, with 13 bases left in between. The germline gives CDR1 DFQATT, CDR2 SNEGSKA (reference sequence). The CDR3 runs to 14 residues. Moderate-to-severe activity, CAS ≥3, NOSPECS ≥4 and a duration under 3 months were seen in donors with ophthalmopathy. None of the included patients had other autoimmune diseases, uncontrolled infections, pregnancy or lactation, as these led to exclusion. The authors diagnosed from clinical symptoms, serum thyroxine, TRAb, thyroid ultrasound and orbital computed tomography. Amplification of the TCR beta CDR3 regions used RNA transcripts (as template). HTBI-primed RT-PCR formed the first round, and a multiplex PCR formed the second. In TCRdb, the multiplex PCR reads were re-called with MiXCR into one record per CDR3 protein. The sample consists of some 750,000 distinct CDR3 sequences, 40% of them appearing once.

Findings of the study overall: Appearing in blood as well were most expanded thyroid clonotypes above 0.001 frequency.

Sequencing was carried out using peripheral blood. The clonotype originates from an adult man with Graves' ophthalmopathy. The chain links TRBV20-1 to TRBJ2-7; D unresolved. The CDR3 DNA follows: TGCAGTGCTAGAACCGACGTTCTCCCCTACGAGCAGTACTTC. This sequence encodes CSARTDVLPYEQYF.